This is a list of T cell receptor beta chains from one sample in a study of T cells expressing NK-cell markers. TCRdb derives one entry per CDR3 protein from the 5' RACE reads, leaving out DNA. The sample has about 380,000 distinct CDR3 sequences; the top ten hold roughly 5.2%. The sample consisted of blood T cells: a sorted CD56 or NKG2C T cell subset, CD4+ or CD8+ T cells, or bulk PBMC T cells (not recorded which). The receptors derive from a man aged 18-69 years in good health. CDR3s include the opening cysteine and the closing phenylalanine or tryptophan.

j_call v_call cdr3_aa
TRBJ1-2 TRBV29-1 CSVDQVVGYGYTF
TRBJ2-6 TRBV6-1 CASRPRAAVSGANVLTF
TRBJ1-1 TRBV6-4 CASSVNSDTEAFF
TRBJ1-5 TRBV20-1 CSARRTGPGNQPQHF
TRBJ2-7 TRBV30 CAWSGTVPSGQYF
TRBJ1-1 TRBV19 CASKDQNTEAFF
TRBJ1-5 TRBV2 CASRDRVLYSQPQHF
TRBJ2-1 TRBV25-1 CASTQVNEQFF
TRBJ2-7 TRBV28 CASSLPGQGDEQYF
TRBJ2-1 TRBV6-5 CASSYGVGGTIDEQFF